This section outlines one TCR beta chain sequence together with its context. Its target is unknown. The sample belongs to a study of blood T cells in healthy people across ages. The V segment lost 9 bases and the J segment 3 bases; nucleotides outside the gene matches: 5. The CDR3 spans 13 residues. Per germline, CDR1 SNHLY and CDR2 FYNNEI. Study findings and constraints: A roughly linear fall in TCR beta diversity per million T cells was seen with increasing age. It was the long-lived donors that had more naive CD4+ cells and higher diversity than aged donors.

Total RNA amounts of at least 6 micrograms were extracted per sample. Alongside a J-beta primer mix, a sample-barcoded 5' primer served in a second PCR lasting roughly 6 to 11 cycles. TCRdb reanalysed the 5' RACE reads using MiXCR and keeps one entry per CDR3 protein. This sample has more than 1,400,000 distinct CDR3 sequences, with 35% to 45% found just once. Sequencing used blood. This sequence originates from a woman younger than 30 in good health. This sequence joins TRBV2 and TRBJ1-2; 9 bases agree with TRBD1. CDR3 nucleotide sequence: TGTGCCAGAAGACAGGGGGTGTACTATGGCTACACCTTC. This gives the protein CARRQGVYYGYTF.